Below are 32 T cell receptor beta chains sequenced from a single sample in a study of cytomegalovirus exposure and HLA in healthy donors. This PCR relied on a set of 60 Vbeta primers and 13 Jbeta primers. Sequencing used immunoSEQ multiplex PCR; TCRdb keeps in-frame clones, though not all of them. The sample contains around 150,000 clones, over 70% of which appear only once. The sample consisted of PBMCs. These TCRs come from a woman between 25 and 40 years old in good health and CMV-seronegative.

The CDR3 DNA is TGTGCCAGCAGCTTACCAGGGGTTGAGCAGTTCTTC. It codes for CASSLPGVEQFF. The V call is TRBV5-4, the J call TRBJ2-1, with a weak D call TRBD1 (6 bases). The CDR3 is 12 amino acids. Germline-derived CDR1 and CDR2 are SGHNT and YYREEE (reference sequence). Trimming pared 2 bases from V and 9 bases from J, leaving 9 bases between.

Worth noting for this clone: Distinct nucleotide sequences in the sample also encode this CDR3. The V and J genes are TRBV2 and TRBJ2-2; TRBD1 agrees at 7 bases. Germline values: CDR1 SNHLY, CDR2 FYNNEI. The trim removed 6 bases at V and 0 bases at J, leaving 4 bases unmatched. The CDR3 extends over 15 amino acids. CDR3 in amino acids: CASRAGTANTGELFF. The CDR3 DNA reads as TGTGCCAGCAGGGCCGGGACAGCGAACACCGGGGAGCTGTTTTTT.

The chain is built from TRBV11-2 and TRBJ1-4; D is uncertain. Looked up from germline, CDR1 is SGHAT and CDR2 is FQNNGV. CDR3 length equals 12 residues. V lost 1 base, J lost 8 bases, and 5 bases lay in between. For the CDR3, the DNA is TGTGCCAGCAGCTTAGGAGGGGAAAAACTGTTTTTT. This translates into CASSLGGEKLFF.

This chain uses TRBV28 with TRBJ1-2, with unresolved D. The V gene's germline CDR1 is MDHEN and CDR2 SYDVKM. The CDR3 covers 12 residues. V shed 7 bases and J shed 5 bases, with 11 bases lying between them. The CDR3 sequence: CASTTPTYGYTF. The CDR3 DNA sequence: TGTGCCAGCACTACCCCTACTTATGGCTACACCTTC.

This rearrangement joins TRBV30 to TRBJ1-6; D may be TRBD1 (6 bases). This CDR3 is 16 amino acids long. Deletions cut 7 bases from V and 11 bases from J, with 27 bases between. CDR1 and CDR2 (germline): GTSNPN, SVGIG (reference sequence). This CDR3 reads CASQQQPGTWGPPLHF. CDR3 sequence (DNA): TGTGCCTCACAACAACAACCCGGGACATGGGGCCCACCCCTCCACTTT.

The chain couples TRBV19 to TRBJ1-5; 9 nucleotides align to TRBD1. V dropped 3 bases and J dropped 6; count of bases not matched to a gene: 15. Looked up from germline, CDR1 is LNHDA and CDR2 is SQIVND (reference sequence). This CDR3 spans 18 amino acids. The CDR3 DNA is TGTGCCAGTAGTATCTTCCCGGGACAGGGAGGTATAGGTCAGCCCCAGCATTTT. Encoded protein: CASSIFPGQGGIGQPQHF.

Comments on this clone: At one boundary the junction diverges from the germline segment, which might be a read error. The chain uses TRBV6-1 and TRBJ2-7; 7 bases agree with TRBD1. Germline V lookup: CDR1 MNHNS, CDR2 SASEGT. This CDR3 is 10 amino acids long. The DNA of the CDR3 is TGTGCCACCCAAGGGGGCCCGCGGGACTTC. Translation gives CATQGGPRDF.

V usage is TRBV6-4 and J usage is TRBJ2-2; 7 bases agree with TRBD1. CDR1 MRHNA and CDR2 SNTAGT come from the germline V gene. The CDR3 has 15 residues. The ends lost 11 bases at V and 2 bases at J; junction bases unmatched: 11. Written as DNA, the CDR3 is TGTGCCTGTCCCGGGACAGCGACTAACACCGGGGAGCTGTTTTTT. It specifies CACPGTATNTGELFF.

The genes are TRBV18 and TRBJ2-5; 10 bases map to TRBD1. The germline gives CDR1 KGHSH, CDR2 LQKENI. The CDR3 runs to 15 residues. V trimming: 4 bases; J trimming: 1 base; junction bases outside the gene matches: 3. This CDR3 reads CASSRDRGTQETQYF. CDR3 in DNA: TGTGCCAGCTCACGGGACAGGGGAACCCAAGAGACCCAGTACTTC.

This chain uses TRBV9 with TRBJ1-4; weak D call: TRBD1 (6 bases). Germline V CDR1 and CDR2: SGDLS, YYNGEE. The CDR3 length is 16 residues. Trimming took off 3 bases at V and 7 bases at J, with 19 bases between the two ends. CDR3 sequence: CASSARTGIGVEKLFF. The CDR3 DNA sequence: TGTGCCAGCAGCGCGAGAACAGGGATTGGGGTTGAAAAACTGTTTTTT.

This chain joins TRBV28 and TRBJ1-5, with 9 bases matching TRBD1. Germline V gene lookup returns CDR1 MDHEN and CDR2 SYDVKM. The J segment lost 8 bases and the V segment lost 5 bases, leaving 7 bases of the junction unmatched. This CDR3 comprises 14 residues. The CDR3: CASSPRDRVKPQHF. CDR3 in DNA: TGTGCCAGCAGTCCGCGGGACAGGGTCAAGCCCCAGCATTTT.

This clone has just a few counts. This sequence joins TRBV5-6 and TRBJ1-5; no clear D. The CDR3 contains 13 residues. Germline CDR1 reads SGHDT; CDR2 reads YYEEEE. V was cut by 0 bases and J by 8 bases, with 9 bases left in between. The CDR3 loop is CASSLGRREPQHF. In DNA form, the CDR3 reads TGTGCCAGCAGCTTGGGCCGGAGAGAGCCCCAGCATTTT.

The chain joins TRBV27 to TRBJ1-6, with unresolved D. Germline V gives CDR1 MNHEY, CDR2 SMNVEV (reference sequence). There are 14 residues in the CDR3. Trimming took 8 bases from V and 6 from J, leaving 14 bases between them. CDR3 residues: CASGEGGRNSPLHF. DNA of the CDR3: TGTGCCAGCGGGGAGGGAGGCCGTAATTCACCCCTCCACTTT.

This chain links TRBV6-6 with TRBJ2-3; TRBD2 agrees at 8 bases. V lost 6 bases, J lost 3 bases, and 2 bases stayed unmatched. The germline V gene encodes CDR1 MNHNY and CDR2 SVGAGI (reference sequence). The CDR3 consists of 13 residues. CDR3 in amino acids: CASRTSGTDTQYF. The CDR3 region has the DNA TGTGCCAGCAGAACTAGCGGTACAGATACGCAGTATTTT.

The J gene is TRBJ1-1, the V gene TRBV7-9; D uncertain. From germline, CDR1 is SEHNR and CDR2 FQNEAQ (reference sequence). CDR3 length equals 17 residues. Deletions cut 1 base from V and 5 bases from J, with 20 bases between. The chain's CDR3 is CASSLVRPSLGRTEAFF. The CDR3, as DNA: TGTGCCAGCAGCTTAGTTCGCCCCTCCCTCGGGAGAACTGAAGCTTTCTTT.

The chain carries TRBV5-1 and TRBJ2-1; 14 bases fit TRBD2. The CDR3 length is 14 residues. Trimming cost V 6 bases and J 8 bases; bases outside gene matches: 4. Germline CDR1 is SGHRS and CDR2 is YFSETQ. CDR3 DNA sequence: TGCGCCAGCAAGACTAGCGGGGGGGCCGATGAGCAGTTCTTC. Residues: CASKTSGGADEQFF.

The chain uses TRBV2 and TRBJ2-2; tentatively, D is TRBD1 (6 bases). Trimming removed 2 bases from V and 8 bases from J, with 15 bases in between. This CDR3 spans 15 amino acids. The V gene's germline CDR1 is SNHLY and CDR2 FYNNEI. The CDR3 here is CASSEFGAGAGELFF. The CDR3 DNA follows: TGTGCCAGCAGTGAATTTGGGGCAGGGGCAGGGGAGCTGTTTTTT. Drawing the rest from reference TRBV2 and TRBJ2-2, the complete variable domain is EPEVTQTPSHQVTQMGQEVILRCVPISNHLYFYWYRQILGQKVEFLVSFYNNEISEKSEIFDDQFSVERPDGSNFTLKIRSTKLEDSAMYFCASSEFGAGAGELFFGEGSRLTVL.

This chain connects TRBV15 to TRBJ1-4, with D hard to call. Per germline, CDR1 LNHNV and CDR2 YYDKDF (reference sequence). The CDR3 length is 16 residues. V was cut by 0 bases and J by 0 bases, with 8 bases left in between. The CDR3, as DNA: TGTGCCACCAGCAGAGATCTAACTGCAACTAATGAAAAACTGTTTTTT. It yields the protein CATSRDLTATNEKLFF.

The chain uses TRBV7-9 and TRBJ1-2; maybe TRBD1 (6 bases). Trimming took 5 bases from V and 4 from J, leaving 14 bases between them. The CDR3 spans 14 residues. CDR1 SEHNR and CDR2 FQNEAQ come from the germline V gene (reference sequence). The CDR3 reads CASSTRQDSYGYTF. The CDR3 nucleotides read TGTGCCAGCAGCACCCGACAGGACTCCTATGGCTACACCTTC.

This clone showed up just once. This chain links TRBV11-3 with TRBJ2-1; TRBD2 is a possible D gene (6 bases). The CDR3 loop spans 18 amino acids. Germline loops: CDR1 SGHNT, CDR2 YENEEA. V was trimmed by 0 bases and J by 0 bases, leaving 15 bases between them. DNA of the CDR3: TGTGCCAGCAGCTTAGATGGGGGAGGTTCCAGCTCCTACAATGAGCAGTTCTTC. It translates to CASSLDGGGSSSYNEQFF.

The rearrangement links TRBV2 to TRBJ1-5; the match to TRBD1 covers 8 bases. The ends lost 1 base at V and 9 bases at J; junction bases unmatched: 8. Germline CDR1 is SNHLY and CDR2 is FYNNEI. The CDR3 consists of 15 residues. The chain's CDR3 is CASSEEAGGGWPQHF. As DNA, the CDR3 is TGTGCCAGCAGTGAAGAGGCAGGGGGCGGTTGGCCCCAGCATTTT.

The CDR3 nucleotides read TGTGCCAGTAGTATAGAGATGGGGGCGCCTCCCACCTTC. Translation: CASSIEMGAPPTF. The rearrangement uses TRBV19 and TRBJ1-2, with D perhaps matching TRBD1 (6 bases). V gave up 0 bases and J gave up 13 bases, with 15 bases separating them. Germline V gives CDR1 LNHDA, CDR2 SQIVND (reference sequence). The CDR3 runs 13 residues.

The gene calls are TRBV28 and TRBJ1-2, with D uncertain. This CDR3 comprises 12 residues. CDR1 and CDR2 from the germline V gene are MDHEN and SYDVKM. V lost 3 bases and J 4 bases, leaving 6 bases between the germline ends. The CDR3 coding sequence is TGTGCCAGCAGTTTGGCAGGCTATGGCTACACCTTC. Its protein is CASSLAGYGYTF.

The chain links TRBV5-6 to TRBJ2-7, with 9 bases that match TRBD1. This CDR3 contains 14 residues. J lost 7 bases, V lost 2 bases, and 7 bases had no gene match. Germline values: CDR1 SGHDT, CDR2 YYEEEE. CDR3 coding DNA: TGTGCCAGCAGCTTCCCGACAGGGGGGAAGGAGCAGTACTTC. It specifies CASSFPTGGKEQYF.

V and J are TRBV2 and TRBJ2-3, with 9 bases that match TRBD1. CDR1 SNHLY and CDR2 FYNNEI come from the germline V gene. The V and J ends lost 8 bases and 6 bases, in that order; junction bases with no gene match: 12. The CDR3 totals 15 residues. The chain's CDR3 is CASEYPGQGPDTQYF. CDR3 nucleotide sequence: TGTGCCAGCGAATACCCGGGACAGGGCCCGGATACGCAGTATTTT. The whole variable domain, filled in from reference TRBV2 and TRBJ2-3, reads EPEVTQTPSHQVTQMGQEVILRCVPISNHLYFYWYRQILGQKVEFLVSFYNNEISEKSEIFDDQFSVERPDGSNFTLKIRSTKLEDSAMYFCASEYPGQGPDTQYFGPGTRLTVL.

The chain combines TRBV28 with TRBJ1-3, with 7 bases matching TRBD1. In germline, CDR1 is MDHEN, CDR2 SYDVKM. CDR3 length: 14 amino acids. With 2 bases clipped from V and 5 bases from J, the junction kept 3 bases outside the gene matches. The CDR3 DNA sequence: TGTGCCAGCAGTTTACTACAGGGGCGAAACACCATATATTTT. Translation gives CASSLLQGRNTIYF.

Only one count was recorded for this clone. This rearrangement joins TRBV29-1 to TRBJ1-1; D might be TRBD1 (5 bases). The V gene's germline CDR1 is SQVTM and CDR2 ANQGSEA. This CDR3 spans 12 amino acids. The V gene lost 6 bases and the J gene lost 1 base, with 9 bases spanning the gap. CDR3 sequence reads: CSVRTWNTEAFF. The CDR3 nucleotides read TGCAGCGTCAGGACATGGAACACTGAAGCTTTCTTT.

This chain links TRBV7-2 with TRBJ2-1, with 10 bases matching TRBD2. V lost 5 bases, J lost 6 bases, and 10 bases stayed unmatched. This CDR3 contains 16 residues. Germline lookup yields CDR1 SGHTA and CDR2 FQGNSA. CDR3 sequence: CASSPRLAGGFNEQFF. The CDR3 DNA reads TGTGCCAGCAGCCCCCGACTAGCGGGCGGCTTCAATGAGCAGTTCTTC. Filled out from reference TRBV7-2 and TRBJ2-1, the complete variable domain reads GAGVSQSPSNKVTEKGKDVELRCDPISGHTALYWYRQSLGQGLEFLIYFQGNSAPDKSGLPSDRFSAERTGGSVSTLTIQRTQQEDSAVYLCASSPRLAGGFNEQFFGPGTRLTVL.

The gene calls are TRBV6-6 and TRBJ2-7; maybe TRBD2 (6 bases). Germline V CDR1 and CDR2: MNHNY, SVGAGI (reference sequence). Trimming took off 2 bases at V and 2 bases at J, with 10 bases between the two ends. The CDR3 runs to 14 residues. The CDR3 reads CASSYHRGTYEQYF. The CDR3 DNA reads TGTGCCAGCAGTTACCATCGGGGGACCTACGAGCAGTACTTC.

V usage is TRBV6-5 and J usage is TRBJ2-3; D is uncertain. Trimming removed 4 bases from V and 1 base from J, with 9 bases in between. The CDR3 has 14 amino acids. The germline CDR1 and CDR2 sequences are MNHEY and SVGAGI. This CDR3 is CASSLLLGTDTQYF. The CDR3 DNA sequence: TGTGCCAGCAGTTTGTTACTCGGCACAGATACGCAGTATTTT.

CDR3 nucleotides: TGTGCCAGCAGTTACTCCCGGGGTACCTACGAGCAGTACTTC. Its translation: CASSYSRGTYEQYF. This chain joins TRBV6-6 and TRBJ2-7; a possible D gene is TRBD2 (5 bases). This CDR3 is built from 14 residues. Germline V gene sequence: CDR1 MNHNY, CDR2 SVGAGI (reference sequence). Trimming shortened V by 0 bases and J by 2 bases, and 8 bases separated the two germline ends.

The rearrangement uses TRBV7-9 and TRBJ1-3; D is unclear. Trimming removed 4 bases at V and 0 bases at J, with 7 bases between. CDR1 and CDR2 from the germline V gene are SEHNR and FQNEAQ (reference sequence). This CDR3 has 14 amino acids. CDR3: CASSYENSGNTIYF. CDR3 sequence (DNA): TGTGCCAGCAGCTACGAGAACTCTGGAAACACCATATATTTT.